This note documents a single T cell receptor beta chain sequence. The CDR3 totals 16 residues. Germline CDR1 reads MGHRA; CDR2 reads YSYEKL. The junction had 9 bases not matched to a gene; V was cut back by 1 base and J by 4 bases. This entry belongs to a study of blood T cell repertoires in COVID-19. Libraries were prepared by immunoSEQ multiplex PCR; TCRdb keeps only in-frame clonotypes and omits some of them. The sample has about 65,000 clones; roughly 92% are singletons. The receptor's source is a man aged 65 to 85 with active COVID-19. Sequenced input: peripheral blood. The rearrangement joins TRBV4-1 to TRBJ1-1, with 7 bases that match TRBD1. The CDR3 nucleotides read TGCGCCAGCAGCCAAGCTCAGGACAGGACGGGCACTGAAGCTTTCTTT. The encoded protein is CASSQAQDRTGTEAFF.